This TCR beta chain derives from a study of T cell changes during pregnancy in multiple sclerosis. Profiled with immunoSEQ multiplex PCR; TCRdb holds only in-frame clones, not every one. The sample has about 41,000 clones, roughly nine tenths seen once. The CDR3 has 13 amino acids. Trimming left V 2 bases short and J 7 bases short, with 12 bases between. In germline, CDR1 is SEHNR, CDR2 FQNEAQ (reference sequence). Specimen: CD8+ T cells from peripheral blood mononuclear cells, collected in the third trimester of pregnancy. The sequence came from a female donor with multiple sclerosis, enrolled in a pregnancy study. The V and J genes are TRBV7-9 and TRBJ2-7, with D uncertain. The CDR3 protein is CASSLSLLSEQYF. The CDR3 nucleotides read TGTGCCAGCAGCTTAAGTCTACTATCGGAGCAGTACTTC.